These T cell receptor beta chains were read from a single sample in a study of PD-1 blockade in classical Hodgkin lymphoma. Using immunoSEQ multiplex PCR, the repertoire was profiled, and TCRdb retains in-frame clones only, with some absent. Of 95,000 to 100,000 clones listed, around 89% are singletons. The source material was peripheral blood mononuclear cells (PBMCs), sampled before the second cycle of nivolumab. All receptors come from a human donor with classical Hodgkin lymphoma. The CDR3 runs from the conserved cysteine through the conserved F or W. D genes are given only for firm matches. Rows give clone size only sometimes, using once, few, many, or a class for an expanded clone.

v_call: TRBV19
clone_size: .
d_call: .
j_call: TRBJ1-2
cdr3_aa: CASSIPLPGPEDYGYTF
cdr3_nt: TGTGCCAGTAGTATACCCCTCCCGGGACCGGAAGACTATGGCTACACCTTC

v_call: TRBV11-3
clone_size: .
d_call: .
j_call: TRBJ2-1
cdr3_aa: CASSLDRGEQFF
cdr3_nt: TGTGCCAGCAGCTTGGATCGGGGTGAGCAGTTCTTC

v_call: TRBV5-1
clone_size: .
d_call: .
j_call: TRBJ2-7
cdr3_aa: CASSASYEQYF
cdr3_nt: TGCGCCAGCAGCGCTTCCTACGAGCAGTACTTC

v_call: TRBV28
clone_size: .
d_call: .
j_call: TRBJ1-5
cdr3_aa: CASSAWGGDQPQHF
cdr3_nt: TGTGCCAGCAGTGCCTGGGGGGGGGATCAGCCCCAGCATTTT

v_call: TRBV20-1
clone_size: .
d_call: .
j_call: TRBJ1-1
cdr3_aa: CSATEAFF
cdr3_nt: TGCAGTGCTACTGAAGCTTTCTTT

v_call: TRBV30
clone_size: few
d_call: .
j_call: TRBJ1-1
cdr3_aa: CAWSAGQQAFF
cdr3_nt: TGTGCCTGGAGTGCCGGACAACAAGCTTTCTTT

v_call: TRBV12-5
clone_size: .
d_call: .
j_call: TRBJ1-3
cdr3_aa: CASANSGNTIYF
cdr3_nt: TGTGCTAGTGCCAACTCTGGAAACACCATATATTTT

v_call: TRBV28
clone_size: .
d_call: TRBD2
j_call: TRBJ2-2
cdr3_aa: CASSPPGLAGNTGELFF
cdr3_nt: TGTGCCAGCAGCCCGCCCGGACTAGCGGGGAACACCGGGGAGCTGTTTTTT

v_call: TRBV19
clone_size: .
d_call: TRBD1
j_call: TRBJ1-1
cdr3_aa: CASSSQGQGNTEAFF
cdr3_nt: TGTGCCAGTAGTTCCCAGGGACAGGGGAACACTGAAGCTTTCTTT

v_call: TRBV7-3
clone_size: .
d_call: .
j_call: TRBJ1-6
cdr3_aa: CASSLEGGLLHF
cdr3_nt: TGTGCCAGCAGCTTAGAAGGGGGACTCCTCCACTTT

v_call: TRBV30
clone_size: .
d_call: .
j_call: TRBJ2-3
cdr3_aa: CAWSTVRPGWVTDTQYF
cdr3_nt: TGTGCCTGGAGTACCGTTAGGCCAGGGTGGGTTACAGATACGCAGTATTTT

v_call: TRBV9
clone_size: once
d_call: .
j_call: TRBJ2-3
cdr3_aa: CASSVVGGRDTQYF
cdr3_nt: TGTGCCAGCAGCGTAGTGGGGGGCAGAGATACGCAGTATTTT

v_call: TRBV14
clone_size: .
d_call: .
j_call: TRBJ1-6
cdr3_aa: CASSQVRNSPLHF
cdr3_nt: TGTGCCAGCAGCCAAGTGAGGAATTCACCCCTCCACTTT

v_call: TRBV7-9
clone_size: .
d_call: .
j_call: TRBJ1-1
cdr3_aa: CASSPRGGTEAFF
cdr3_nt: TGTGCCAGCAGCCCCCGGGGGGGGACTGAAGCTTTCTTT

v_call: TRBV5-1
clone_size: .
d_call: .
j_call: TRBJ2-1
cdr3_aa: CASSSGTPNFNEQFF
cdr3_nt: TGCGCCAGCAGCTCCGGGACACCGAATTTCAATGAGCAGTTCTTC

v_call: TRBV4-1
clone_size: .
d_call: .
j_call: TRBJ1-5
cdr3_aa: CASSQEGYYSNQPQHF
cdr3_nt: TGCGCCAGCAGCCAAGAGGGGTATTATAGCAATCAGCCCCAGCATTTT

v_call: TRBV27
clone_size: .
d_call: .
j_call: TRBJ1-2
cdr3_aa: CASSLRTPATF
cdr3_nt: TGTGCCAGCAGTCTCAGAACTCCCGCCACCTTC

v_call: TRBV7-9
clone_size: .
d_call: TRBD2
j_call: TRBJ2-1
cdr3_aa: CASSLAPTSGGDNEQFF
cdr3_nt: TGTGCCAGCAGCTTAGCCCCGACTAGCGGGGGGGACAATGAGCAGTTCTTC

v_call: TRBV19
clone_size: .
d_call: .
j_call: TRBJ2-1
cdr3_aa: CASSLTGSSYNEQFF
cdr3_nt: TGTGCCAGTAGTTTAACGGGAAGCTCCTACAATGAGCAGTTCTTC

v_call: TRBV10-3
clone_size: few
d_call: .
j_call: TRBJ1-5
cdr3_aa: CAIRGVGDNQPQHF
cdr3_nt: TGTGCCATCAGAGGGGTTGGTGACAATCAGCCCCAGCATTTT

v_call: TRBV6-6
clone_size: .
d_call: .
j_call: TRBJ1-1
cdr3_aa: CASALGNTEAFF
cdr3_nt: TGTGCCAGCGCGCTCGGGAACACTGAAGCTTTCTTT

v_call: TRBV7-3
clone_size: .
d_call: .
j_call: TRBJ2-3
cdr3_aa: CASSFWGASTDTQYF
cdr3_nt: TGTGCCAGCAGCTTCTGGGGCGCCAGCACAGATACGCAGTATTTT

v_call: TRBV4-1
clone_size: .
d_call: TRBD2
j_call: TRBJ2-7
cdr3_aa: CASSLGLAPLDEQYF
cdr3_nt: TGCGCCAGCAGCCTGGGACTAGCTCCCCTGGACGAGCAGTACTTC

v_call: TRBV11-3
clone_size: .
d_call: .
j_call: TRBJ1-1
cdr3_aa: CASSLSEVGNTEAFF
cdr3_nt: TGTGCCAGCAGCTTATCGGAGGTGGGGAACACTGAAGCTTTCTTT

v_call: TRBV6-1
clone_size: .
d_call: .
j_call: TRBJ1-2
cdr3_aa: CASSLTPGGYTF
cdr3_nt: TGTGCCAGCAGCCTCACGCCGGGCGGCTACACCTTC

v_call: TRBV30
clone_size: .
d_call: .
j_call: TRBJ1-1
cdr3_aa: CAWIREDTEAFF
cdr3_nt: TGTGCCTGGATAAGGGAAGACACTGAAGCTTTCTTT

v_call: TRBV13
clone_size: .
d_call: .
j_call: TRBJ2-7
cdr3_aa: CASSSKPRDGPYEQYF
cdr3_nt: TGTGCCAGCAGCTCAAAACCGCGGGACGGCCCCTACGAGCAGTACTTC

v_call: TRBV15
clone_size: .
d_call: .
j_call: TRBJ1-1
cdr3_aa: CATSRGGSEGRVFAEAFF
cdr3_nt: TGTGCCACCAGCAGAGGGGGATCCGAGGGCAGGGTTTTCGCTGAAGCTTTCTTT

v_call: TRBV4-2
clone_size: .
d_call: TRBD1
j_call: TRBJ2-5
cdr3_aa: CASSRDSQETQYF
cdr3_nt: TGTGCCAGCAGCCGGGACAGCCAAGAGACCCAGTACTTC

v_call: TRBV5-1
clone_size: .
d_call: TRBD1
j_call: TRBJ1-3
cdr3_aa: CASSLGAGGPSGNTIYF
cdr3_nt: TGCGCCAGCAGCTTGGGGGCAGGGGGCCCCTCTGGAAACACCATATATTTT

v_call: TRBV5-6
clone_size: .
d_call: .
j_call: TRBJ1-5
cdr3_aa: CASSLTLSNQPQHF
cdr3_nt: TGTGCCAGCAGCTTGACGCTTAGCAATCAGCCCCAGCATTTT

v_call: TRBV7-2
clone_size: .
d_call: TRBD2
j_call: TRBJ2-2
cdr3_aa: CASSLDAAGVGELFF
cdr3_nt: TGTGCCAGCAGCTTAGACGCAGCGGGGGTAGGGGAGCTGTTTTTT

v_call: TRBV9
clone_size: .
d_call: TRBD1
j_call: TRBJ2-3
cdr3_aa: CASSQGDREADTQYF
cdr3_nt: TGTGCCAGCAGCCAAGGGGACAGGGAAGCAGATACGCAGTATTTT

v_call: TRBV30
clone_size: .
d_call: TRBD1
j_call: TRBJ2-5
cdr3_aa: CAWRGQGAAETQYF
cdr3_nt: TGTGCCTGGAGAGGACAGGGGGCGGCGGAGACCCAGTACTTC

v_call: TRBV9
clone_size: .
d_call: .
j_call: TRBJ2-1
cdr3_aa: CASSVERYNEQFF
cdr3_nt: TGTGCCAGCAGCGTAGAGCGCTACAATGAGCAGTTCTTC

v_call: TRBV18
clone_size: .
d_call: TRBD2
j_call: TRBJ2-5
cdr3_aa: CASSSIGLAGGLLQETQYF
cdr3_nt: TGTGCCAGCTCATCTATAGGACTAGCGGGGGGCCTTCTCCAAGAGACCCAGTACTTC

v_call: TRBV5-1
clone_size: .
d_call: .
j_call: TRBJ1-2
cdr3_aa: CASSFDSLMGYTF
cdr3_nt: TGCGCCAGCAGCTTCGACAGCCTTATGGGCTACACCTTC

v_call: TRBV19
clone_size: .
d_call: .
j_call: TRBJ1-1
cdr3_aa: CASKDGPIEAFF
cdr3_nt: TGTGCCAGTAAAGACGGCCCGATTGAAGCTTTCTTT

v_call: TRBV7-9
clone_size: few
d_call: .
j_call: TRBJ1-2
cdr3_aa: CASRSLLMGGPNYGYTF
cdr3_nt: TGTGCCAGCAGATCACTCCTAATGGGGGGTCCTAACTATGGCTACACCTTC

v_call: TRBV5-1
clone_size: .
d_call: .
j_call: TRBJ1-2
cdr3_aa: CASSLGLQVGGYTF
cdr3_nt: TGCGCCAGCAGCTTGGGGCTGCAGGTTGGTGGCTACACCTTC

v_call: TRBV28
clone_size: .
d_call: .
j_call: TRBJ2-1
cdr3_aa: CASSSFNEQFF
cdr3_nt: TGTGCCAGCAGTTCTTTCAATGAGCAGTTCTTC

v_call: TRBV30
clone_size: .
d_call: .
j_call: TRBJ1-4
cdr3_aa: CAWGPVSNEKLFF
cdr3_nt: TGTGCCTGGGGGCCGGTTTCTAATGAAAAACTGTTTTTT

v_call: TRBV11-2
clone_size: few
d_call: .
j_call: TRBJ2-2
cdr3_aa: CASSLGGDTGELFF
cdr3_nt: TGTGCCAGCAGCCTAGGTGGGGACACCGGGGAGCTGTTTTTT

v_call: TRBV27
clone_size: .
d_call: .
j_call: TRBJ2-1
cdr3_aa: CASSSPPGNEQFF
cdr3_nt: TGTGCCAGCAGTTCCCCCCCGGGGAATGAGCAGTTCTTC

v_call: TRBV11-2
clone_size: .
d_call: .
j_call: TRBJ2-1
cdr3_aa: CASSFPDNRNEQFF
cdr3_nt: TGTGCCAGCAGCTTCCCAGACAACCGCAATGAGCAGTTCTTC

v_call: TRBV14
clone_size: .
d_call: .
j_call: TRBJ2-7
cdr3_aa: CASSRTVTYEQYF
cdr3_nt: TGTGCCAGCAGCCGGACAGTTACCTACGAGCAGTACTTC

v_call: TRBV29-1
clone_size: .
d_call: .
j_call: TRBJ1-2
cdr3_aa: CSVVVQGYGYTF
cdr3_nt: TGCAGCGTTGTCGTTCAGGGCTATGGCTACACCTTC

v_call: TRBV7-9
clone_size: .
d_call: .
j_call: TRBJ2-2
cdr3_aa: CASSPPGELFF
cdr3_nt: TGTGCCAGCAGCCCACCCGGGGAGCTGTTTTTT

v_call: TRBV4-2
clone_size: .
d_call: .
j_call: TRBJ2-7
cdr3_aa: CASSQVSGPAYEQYF
cdr3_nt: TGTGCCAGCAGCCAAGTTTCCGGACCTGCCTACGAGCAGTACTTC

v_call: TRBV7-2
clone_size: .
d_call: .
j_call: TRBJ2-1
cdr3_aa: CASSIPGPHSDEQFF
cdr3_nt: TGTGCCAGCAGCATCCCGGGACCCCACTCAGATGAGCAGTTCTTC

v_call: TRBV29-1
clone_size: .
d_call: .
j_call: TRBJ2-5
cdr3_aa: CSVEDYLNQETQYF
cdr3_nt: TGCAGCGTTGAAGATTACCTCAACCAAGAGACCCAGTACTTC

v_call: TRBV7-2
clone_size: .
d_call: TRBD1
j_call: TRBJ2-7
cdr3_aa: CASSFVGVTGDEQYF
cdr3_nt: TGTGCCAGCAGCTTTGTAGGGGTGACAGGGGACGAGCAGTACTTC